Described below is a single TCR beta chain sequence and its context. Its target is unknown. The germline gives CDR1 SNHLY, CDR2 FYNNEI. The CDR3 runs 15 residues. V dropped 8 bases and J dropped 3; count of bases not matched to a gene: 12. This entry is derived from a study of cytomegalovirus exposure and HLA in healthy donors. Whole-study findings and limits: It was reported that the classifier diagnosed cytomegalovirus status with high specificity and sensitivity in both the original and validation cohorts. Most TCR sequences were seen very rarely across donors, but some public TCRs occurred in many. Excluded were some V segments that proved indistinguishable, including TRBV6-2 and TRBV6-3.

Though nominally healthy at sampling, donors likely had unrecorded immune exposures. In the PCR, 60 Vbeta and 13 Jbeta primers were used. The assay was immunoSEQ multiplex PCR, and TCRdb's table has in-frame clones only and misses some. The sample includes 150,000 to 200,000 clones, more than 75% of them seen just once. This sequence joins TRBV2 and TRBJ2-7; 8 bases match TRBD2. The sequence came from a woman between 18 and 29 years old in good health and CMV-seronegative. Sample: PBMCs. DNA of the CDR3: TGTGCCAGCGCCCCGGAGAGCGGGAGATTCTACGAGCAGTACTTC. Its translation is CASAPESGRFYEQYF.